The 22 T cell receptor beta chains reported below all come from one sample, sequenced in a study of Graves' ophthalmopathy and Graves' hyperthyroidism. Amplifying from RNA transcripts, the study obtained TCR beta CDR3 regions. HTBI-primed first-round RT-PCR preceded second-round multiplex PCR. A single record per CDR3 protein comes from TCRdb applying MiXCR to the multiplex PCR reads. Altogether about 740,000 distinct CDR3 sequences are present, approximately 40% being singletons, with the ten largest covering 40% to 55%. The material sequenced was peripheral blood. The receptor set was obtained from an adult man with Graves' ophthalmopathy.

This clonotype was counted at least ten times. This chain links TRBV15 with TRBJ1-4; 8 positions agree with TRBD1. CDR3 length: 17 residues. The germline V gene encodes CDR1 LNHNV and CDR2 YYDKDF (reference sequence). V was pared by 1 base and J by 5 bases, with 9 bases of the junction left unmatched. CDR3 nucleotide sequence: TGTGCCACCAGCAGAGGGACAGGGAGTTTGGGGAATGAAAAACTGTTTTTT. It specifies CATSRGTGSLGNEKLFF.

The chain combines TRBV20-1 with TRBJ2-5; D is perhaps TRBD1 or TRBD2 (5 bases each). This CDR3 has 16 amino acids. Germline V gene sequence: CDR1 DFQATT, CDR2 SNEGSKA (reference sequence). V lost 7 bases, J lost 0 bases, and 21 bases lay in between. The CDR3 DNA reads as TGCAGTGGTAGGATGGACGGGGCCACGTACCAAGAGACCCAGTACTTC. It codes for CSGRMDGATYQETQYF.

The V gene is TRBV29-1, the J gene TRBJ2-5; 7 nucleotides align to TRBD2. The germline V gene has CDR1 SQVTM and CDR2 ANQGSEA. Trimming took 7 bases from V and 1 from J; bases not matched to a gene: 9. CDR3 length: 14 residues. DNA for the CDR3: TGCAGCGCCACTCTAGCGGAGGCCCAAGAGACCCAGTACTTC. Protein sequence: CSATLAEAQETQYF. Full variable domain (outside the CDR3, taken from reference TRBV29-1 and TRBJ2-5): SAVISQKPSRDICQRGTSLTIQCQVDSQVTMMFWYRQQPGQSLTLIATANQGSEATYESGFVIDKFPISRPNLTFSTLTVSNMSPEDSSIYLCSATLAEAQETQYFGPGTRLLVL.

This clonotype came up a few times. This rearrangement joins TRBV19 to TRBJ1-1; 8 bases fit TRBD1. CDR3 length equals 15 residues. The V segment lost 2 bases and the J segment 1 base; nucleotides outside the gene matches: 3. CDR1 is LNHDA, CDR2 SQIVND, per germline (reference sequence). CDR3 in DNA: TGTGCCAGTAGTATACCGACAGGGGAGAACACTGAAGCTTTCTTT. Translation gives CASSIPTGENTEAFF.

Ten or more counts support this clonotype. The V and J genes are TRBV7-9 and TRBJ1-6; the D is unclear. This CDR3 is built from 15 residues. V shed 5 bases and J shed 7 bases, with 15 bases lying between them. The germline V gene has CDR1 SEHNR and CDR2 FQNEAQ (reference sequence). The DNA of the CDR3 is TGTGCCAGCAGCCCTCCCGGGAACCCGAATTCACCCCTCCACTTT. Protein: CASSPPGNPNSPLHF.

This clonotype has at least ten counts. This chain connects TRBV15 to TRBJ2-7; D is perhaps TRBD2 (6 bases). V lost 3 bases and J lost 6, with 15 bases in between. Germline V CDR1 and CDR2: LNHNV, YYDKDF (reference sequence). The CDR3 spans 14 residues. The CDR3 protein is CATSRGREAGEQYF. Written as DNA, the CDR3 is TGTGCCACCAGCAGGGGTAGGGAGGCTGGCGAGCAGTACTTC.

This clonotype was seen ten or more times. The chain employs TRBV11-3 and TRBJ2-7; 7 bases agree with TRBD2. Losses at the gene ends were 1 base for V and 3 bases for J; bases not matched to a gene: 0. This CDR3 comprises 13 residues. Per germline, CDR1 SGHNT and CDR2 YENEEA. As DNA, the CDR3 is TGTGCCAGCAGCTTAGCTAGCGGCTACGAGCAGTACTTC. This encodes CASSLASGYEQYF. Full variable domain (remainder filled in from reference TRBV11-3 and TRBJ2-7): EAGVVQSPRYKIIEKKQPVAFWCNPISGHNTLYWYLQNLGQGPELLIRYENEEAVDDSQLPKDRFSAERLKGVDSTLKIQPAELGDSAVYLCASSLASGYEQYFGPGTRLTVT.

V is TRBV6-5 and J is TRBJ1-6; TRBD1 matches 8 bases. The V segment lost 0 bases and the J segment 4 bases; nucleotides outside the gene matches: 2. CDR3 size: 16 residues. Germline V gives CDR1 MNHEY, CDR2 SVGAGI. CDR3 loop: CASSYSTGAYNSPLHF. Here the CDR3 DNA reads TGTGCCAGCAGTTACTCGACAGGGGCATATAATTCACCCCTCCACTTT.

The rearrangement links TRBV6-1 to TRBJ2-6; no clear D gene. CDR1 MNHNS and CDR2 SASEGT come from the germline V gene. V lost 5 bases, J lost 4 bases, and 12 bases lay in between. The CDR3 loop spans 15 amino acids. The CDR3 sequence is CASSPSTKGANVLTF. The CDR3 DNA follows: TGTGCCAGCAGTCCTAGTACTAAAGGGGCCAACGTCCTGACTTTC.

This clonotype was seen a handful of times. This chain uses TRBV20-1 with TRBJ2-5; 12 bases map to TRBD2. The trim removed 4 bases at V and 2 bases at J, leaving 5 bases unmatched. Germline CDR1 is DFQATT and CDR2 is SNEGSKA (reference sequence). The CDR3 loop spans 15 amino acids. CDR3 sequence reads: CSATQGLAGQETQYF. For the CDR3, the DNA is TGCAGTGCTACTCAGGGACTAGCGGGTCAAGAGACCCAGTACTTC.

V and J are TRBV6-2 or TRBV6-3 and TRBJ1-2; 9 bases are a match to TRBD1. Germline CDR1 is MNHEY and CDR2 is SVGEGT. The CDR3 has 15 amino acids. J gave up 6 bases and V 2 bases, and 7 bases lay outside the gene matches. For the CDR3, the DNA is TGTGCCAGCAGTTACAGTGACAGGGGGGTGAATGGCTACACCTTC. Translated, it gives CASSYSDRGVNGYTF.

This clonotype has a handful of counts. Mismatch with germline at one junction end may stem from a read error. The gene calls are TRBV6-5 and TRBJ1-1; unclear D gene. Germline assignment: CDR1 MNHEY and CDR2 SVGAGI. This CDR3 has 12 amino acids. CDR3 DNA sequence: TGTGCCAGCAGTTCCAGGAACAGTGAAGCTTTCTTT. As protein: CASSSRNSEAFF.

Turning to this clonotype: The junction and the germline gene differ at one end; a read error may be behind it. V usage is TRBV24-1 and J usage is TRBJ1-5; no clear D. CDR3 length equals 16 residues. The germline V gene has CDR1 KGHDR and CDR2 SFDVKD. The CDR3 loop is CASSYLDVDSNQPQHF. In DNA form, the CDR3 reads TGTGCCAGCAGTTACTTGGACGTAGATAGCAATCAGCCCCAGCATTTT.

The chain recombines TRBV25-1 with TRBJ2-1; 10 bases align to TRBD2. The J segment lost 8 bases and the V segment lost 6 bases, leaving 4 bases of the junction unmatched. The CDR3 runs 13 residues. Germline assignment: CDR1 MGHDK and CDR2 SYGVNS. The CDR3: CASSLSGRDEQFF. CDR3 in DNA: TGTGCCAGCAGCTTAAGCGGGAGGGATGAGCAGTTCTTC.

For this clonotype: Being one base from a much bigger clone, this may be a read error. This chain connects TRBV19 to TRBJ1-1; 12 nucleotides align to TRBD1. CDR1 LNHDA and CDR2 SQIVND come from the germline V gene (reference sequence). Trimming removed 3 bases from V and 5 bases from J; junction bases left unmatched: 4. This CDR3 has 15 residues. CDR3 in DNA: TGTGCCAGTAGTATGGGACAGGGGGCTGGGACTGAAGCTTTCTTT. Its translation: CASSMGQGAGTEAFF.

The chain couples TRBV7-9 to TRBJ2-2, with 7 bases that match TRBD2. The CDR3 covers 18 residues. Germline CDR1 and CDR2: SEHNR and FQNEAQ (reference sequence). V gave up 8 bases and J gave up 8 bases; unmatched junction bases: 23. The CDR3 bases are TGTGCCAGCTCCACAGGTTATCGTGGCGGGAGTTGGATGGGGGAGCTGTTTTTT. It yields the protein CASSTGYRGGSWMGELFF.

The rearrangement joins TRBV4-1 to TRBJ1-4, with no clear D. Trimming removed 0 bases at V and 3 bases at J, with 11 bases between. This CDR3 comprises 16 residues. Germline V gene data show CDR1 as MGHRA and CDR2 as YSYEKL. The CDR3 here is CASSQDRVPANEKLFF. CDR3 sequence (DNA): TGCGCCAGCAGCCAAGATAGGGTGCCGGCTAATGAAAAACTGTTTTTT.

The J gene is TRBJ2-5, the V gene TRBV20-1; 13 nucleotides line up with TRBD2. Germline V gives CDR1 DFQATT, CDR2 SNEGSKA (reference sequence). The CDR3 sequence is 15 residues long. Germline trimming cut 4 bases from V and 4 bases from J; bases unmatched to any gene: 6. The CDR3 here is CSAMTSGGLGETQYF. CDR3 in DNA: TGCAGTGCTATGACTAGCGGGGGGTTGGGAGAGACCCAGTACTTC.

This clonotype has a count of ten or more. This sequence joins TRBV7-6 and TRBJ1-2; D is uncertain. Per the germline V gene, CDR1 is SGHVS and CDR2 is FNYEAQ. The germline V and J ends were trimmed by 3 bases and 9 bases, with 11 bases remaining between them. CDR3 length: 12 residues. For the CDR3, the DNA is TGTGCCAGCAGCTTGGGGAGCGGAAGCTACACCTTC. Translating it yields CASSLGSGSYTF. Drawing the rest from reference TRBV7-6 and TRBJ1-2, the complete variable domain is GAGVSQSPRYKVTKRGQDVALRCDPISGHVSLYWYRQALGQGPEFLTYFNYEAQQDKSGLPNDRFSAERPEGSISTLTIQRTEQRDSAMYRCASSLGSGSYTFGSGTRLTVV.

This clonotype was seen only a few times. The chain joins TRBV20-1 to TRBJ2-5; TRBD2 is a possible D gene (5 bases). CDR1 and CDR2 from the germline V gene are DFQATT and SNEGSKA (reference sequence). The CDR3 is made up of 14 amino acids. The V end lost 1 base, the J end lost 1 base, and 10 bases lay between the germline ends. In DNA form, the CDR3 reads TGCAGTGCTAGAGTTCGTCGGGGCCAAGAGACCCAGTACTTC. This sequence encodes CSARVRRGQETQYF.

This clonotype appeared many times. The V call is TRBV7-9, the J call TRBJ2-6; a possible D gene is TRBD1 (5 bases). Per germline, CDR1 SEHNR and CDR2 FQNEAQ (reference sequence). There are 17 residues in the CDR3. With 2 bases removed from V and 0 bases from J, the gap between germline ends came to 11 bases. CDR3 protein: CASSLWQGTSGANVLTF. The CDR3 nucleotides read TGTGCCAGCAGCTTATGGCAGGGAACCTCTGGGGCCAACGTCCTGACTTTC.

In the case of this clonotype: The conserved closing phenylalanine or tryptophan is absent in this CDR3, likely reflecting a read error. The chain employs TRBV25-1 and TRBJ2-2; 10 nucleotides agree with TRBD2. The CDR3 extends over 19 amino acids. The germline gives CDR1 MGHDK, CDR2 SYGVNS. The V segment lost 6 bases and the J segment 2 bases; nucleotides outside the gene matches: 15. The CDR3 coding sequence is TGTGCCAGCAGCTTCGGAGCAGGACTAGCGGAGGGAAACACCGGGGAGCTGTTTTCT. It encodes CASSFGAGLAEGNTGELFS.